This TCR beta chain is from a study of T cells in Graves' hyperthyroidism and ophthalmopathy. Background on the study: Staff took peripheral blood when the initial diagnosis was made, before any treatment began.

The CDR3 runs 17 residues. Germline CDR1 MNHEY, CDR2 SMNVEV (reference sequence). V trimming: 6 bases; J trimming: 8 bases; junction bases outside the gene matches: 16. Graves' hyperthyroidism without ophthalmopathy progression within 18 months was termed stable. Aged 18 to 65, the patients had hyperthyroidism that was newly diagnosed and had lasted under 2 months. Amplification of TCR beta CDR3 regions used RNA as the template. TCR CDR3 underwent first-round RT-PCR with the HTBI primer set. TCRdb passed the multiplex PCR reads through MiXCR, listing each CDR3 protein once. Among roughly 630,000 distinct CDR3 sequences listed, 15% to 19% were seen once. This clonotype was seen repeatedly, ten times or more.

The specimen sequenced was blood. The chain joins TRBV27 to TRBJ1-2; TRBD1 matches at 12 bases. This TCR was sampled from a woman in her thirties with Graves' hyperthyroidism. The CDR3 region has the DNA TGTGCCAGCAGGCTGGGGGGACAGGGGGCGCGGAGGAACGGCTACACCTTC. Its protein is CASRLGGQGARRNGYTF.